One sample yielded the 21 T cell receptor beta chains listed below, sequenced in a study of blood T cell repertoires in COVID-19. TCRdb's copy holds only in-frame clones and misses some; the assay was immunoSEQ multiplex PCR. The sample holds some 110,000 clones; 82% are singletons and the top ten take around 4.5%. The specimen was peripheral blood. These receptors all stem from a woman in her 70s with acute or convalescent COVID-19.

V is TRBV19 and J is TRBJ1-2, with D perhaps matching TRBD1 (5 bases). V dropped 5 bases and J dropped 5 bases, with 21 bases sitting between them. The germline V gene has CDR1 LNHDA and CDR2 SQIVND (reference sequence). The CDR3 consists of 16 residues. As DNA, the CDR3 is TGTGCCAGTAGTGTTCAAGGTGCCGCCGGGGGGTATGGCTACACCTTC. This encodes CASSVQGAAGGYGYTF.

The gene calls are TRBV7-2 and TRBJ1-1; 7 nucleotides match TRBD1. V was clipped by 5 bases and J by 4 bases; unmatched bases: 7. From germline, CDR1 is SGHTA and CDR2 FQGNSA. The CDR3 runs 14 residues. The CDR3 sequence is CASSRNRGGTEAFF. The CDR3 DNA is TGTGCCAGCAGCAGGAACAGGGGAGGCACTGAAGCTTTCTTT.

The chain couples TRBV7-3 to TRBJ1-2; 7 nucleotides align to TRBD1. J lost 4 bases, V lost 5 bases, and 13 bases had no gene match. In germline, CDR1 is SGHTA, CDR2 FQGTGA. The CDR3 is 16 residues long. This CDR3 is CASSPGGRGPFYGYTF. DNA of the CDR3: TGTGCCAGCAGCCCAGGGGGTCGGGGGCCTTTCTATGGCTACACCTTC.

V usage is TRBV4-1 and J usage is TRBJ2-7; the match to TRBD2 covers 11 bases. V dropped 0 bases and J dropped 9; count of bases not matched to a gene: 10. This CDR3 contains 16 residues. CDR1 and CDR2 (germline): MGHRA, YSYEKL. For the CDR3, the DNA is TGCGCCAGCAGCCAAGATCAACTAGCGGGAGCCTTGGGGCAGTACTTC. Translated, it gives CASSQDQLAGALGQYF.

V and J are TRBV7-9 and TRBJ2-7; possibly TRBD2 for D (7 bases). CDR1 SEHNR and CDR2 FQNEAQ come from the germline V gene (reference sequence). CDR3 length: 14 residues. Trimming left V 3 bases short and J 2 bases short, with 11 bases between. The CDR3 loop reads CASSFGGAAYEQYV. CDR3 in DNA: TGTGCCAGCAGCTTTGGGGGGGCGGCCTACGAGCAGTACGTC.

A single count supports this clone. The chain carries TRBV7-9 and TRBJ2-3; D is unresolved. Germline loops: CDR1 SEHNR, CDR2 FQNEAQ (reference sequence). The CDR3 sequence is 15 residues long. The V and J ends lost 1 base and 0 bases respectively, with 8 bases between them. The CDR3 DNA reads TGTGCCAGCAGCTTAGGGCTAGGTAGCACAGATACGCAGTATTTT. This sequence encodes CASSLGLGSTDTQYF.

This rearrangement joins TRBV7-9 to TRBJ1-2, with D perhaps TRBD1 (5 bases). This CDR3 is built from 15 residues. Germline CDR1 is SEHNR and CDR2 is FQNEAQ (reference sequence). V lost 2 bases, J lost 0 bases, and 10 bases lay in between. The CDR3 DNA reads as TGTGCCAGCAGCTTATCGGACACATCTAACTATGGCTACACCTTC. It codes for CASSLSDTSNYGYTF.

This chain links TRBV10-1 with TRBJ2-2, with D unclear. CDR3 length equals 13 residues. Trimming stripped 5 bases from V and 2 bases from J, with 6 bases between. Per germline, CDR1 WNHNN and CDR2 SYGVQD (reference sequence). The CDR3 nucleotides read TGCGCCAGCAGTAACAGCAACACCGGGGAGCTGTTTTTT. Translated, it gives CASSNSNTGELFF.

The V gene is TRBV6-2 or TRBV6-3, the J gene TRBJ1-1; no firm D call. Per germline, CDR1 MNHEY and CDR2 SVGEGT. The CDR3 is 17 amino acids. Trimming removed 0 bases from V and 1 base from J, with 15 bases in between. The CDR3 DNA reads TGTGCCAGCAGTTACTCCCTGACCGCGGCGTCGAACACTGAAGCTTTCTTT. Translated: CASSYSLTAASNTEAFF.

CDR3 loop: CASSPRDRGVRTEAFF. DNA of the CDR3: TGTGCCAGCAGCCCGCGGGACAGGGGAGTTAGGACTGAAGCTTTCTTT. This chain links TRBV7-9 with TRBJ1-1; 10 bases align to TRBD1. The CDR3 is 16 residues long. The germline gives CDR1 SEHNR, CDR2 FQNEAQ (reference sequence). Losses at the gene ends were 5 bases for V and 5 bases for J; bases not matched to a gene: 11.

The rearrangement joins TRBV5-1 to TRBJ2-1; TRBD2 aligns across 8 bases. The CDR3 is 15 residues long. Unmatched junction bases numbered 7, after V lost 2 bases and J lost 6 bases. Germline V gene sequence: CDR1 SGHRS, CDR2 YFSETQ. This chain's CDR3 is CASSFGGAKFNEQFF. CDR3 coding DNA: TGCGCCAGCAGCTTCGGGGGGGCCAAGTTCAATGAGCAGTTCTTC.

This CDR3 is CASSRKTGGPGAEAFF. The CDR3, as DNA: TGTGCCAGTAGCCGAAAGACAGGGGGCCCCGGGGCGGAAGCTTTCTTT. The chain recombines TRBV19 with TRBJ1-1; 10 nucleotides match TRBD1. Germline V gene lookup returns CDR1 LNHDA and CDR2 SQIVND (reference sequence). J gave up 8 bases and V 6 bases, and 15 bases lay outside the gene matches. This CDR3 has 16 amino acids.

The J gene is TRBJ1-5, the V gene TRBV27; 7 bases are a match to TRBD1. The CDR3 extends over 15 amino acids. Per germline, CDR1 MNHEY and CDR2 SMNVEV (reference sequence). V dropped 4 bases and J dropped 4; count of bases not matched to a gene: 7. The CDR3 loop reads CASSSGTASNQPQHF. In DNA, the CDR3 is TGTGCCAGCAGTTCCGGGACAGCTTCTAATCAGCCCCAGCATTTT.

The J gene is TRBJ2-7, the V gene TRBV3-1 (or the pseudogene TRBV3-2), with 9 bases fitting TRBD1. CDR1 is LGHDT and CDR2 is YNNKEL in the germline V gene (reference sequence). The V gene end was trimmed by 1 base and the J gene end by 10 bases; junction bases not matched to a gene: 5. CDR3 size: 13 residues. CDR3 coding DNA: TGTGCCAGCAGCCAAGCTGGGACAGGGCCACAGTACTTC. Protein product: CASSQAGTGPQYF.

This clone showed up just a few times. This chain links TRBV2 with TRBJ1-2; 7 positions match TRBD1. The CDR3 contains 14 residues. CDR1 and CDR2 (germline): SNHLY, FYNNEI. V was pared by 4 bases and J by 1 base, with 3 bases of the junction left unmatched. In DNA form, the CDR3 reads TGTGCCAGCAGTGGACAGGGATTTAACTATGGCTACACCTTC. Amino acids: CASSGQGFNYGYTF.

With regard to this clone: This CDR3 is also generated by other DNA sequences in the sample. The chain carries TRBV12-3 or TRBV12-4 and TRBJ1-2; 7 bases are a match to TRBD1. The J segment lost 4 bases and the V segment lost 6 bases, leaving 2 bases of the junction unmatched. The CDR3 spans 12 residues. Written as DNA, the CDR3 is TGTGCCAGCAGCACAGGGGTCTATGGCTACACCTTC. It translates to CASSTGVYGYTF.

This clone was seen once. The chain carries TRBV9 and TRBJ1-2; unclear D gene. Trimming stripped 0 bases from V and 0 bases from J, with 9 bases between. The germline V gene has CDR1 SGDLS and CDR2 YYNGEE. The CDR3 sequence is 15 residues long. The CDR3 is CASSVAAGANYGYTF. CDR3 bases: TGTGCCAGCAGCGTAGCTGCGGGAGCTAACTATGGCTACACCTTC.

The chain recombines TRBV12-3 or TRBV12-4 with TRBJ1-1, with a tentative D call TRBD1 (6 bases). CDR3 length: 13 amino acids. Trimming took 6 bases from V and 5 from J, leaving 13 bases between them. CDR3 DNA: TGTGCCAGCAGATCGGGGGGCCGGACTGAAGCTTTCTTT. It codes for CASRSGGRTEAFF.

This clone has just one count. The chain joins TRBV6-1 to TRBJ1-6; no firm D call. Trimming took off 2 bases at V and 7 bases at J, with 18 bases between the two ends. Looked up from germline, CDR1 is MNHNS and CDR2 is SASEGT. This CDR3 has 17 residues. In DNA form, the CDR3 reads TGTGCCAGCAGTGAAACAATTAGAGGAGCAACAAATTCACCCCTCCACTTT. This gives the protein CASSETIRGATNSPLHF.

This clone was found once. The J gene is TRBJ1-1, the V gene TRBV4-3, with D unresolved. Trimming took off 0 bases at V and 4 bases at J, with 12 bases between the two ends. CDR3 length: 15 residues. Germline-derived CDR1 and CDR2 are LGHNA and YSLEER. CDR3: CASSQDLGAGTEAFF. For the CDR3, the DNA is TGCGCCAGCAGCCAAGATCTTGGTGCGGGCACTGAAGCTTTCTTT.

The V gene is TRBV3-1 (or the pseudogene TRBV3-2), the J gene TRBJ1-5, with TRBD1 matching 11 bases. This CDR3 is built from 14 residues. V shed 4 bases, J shed 9 bases, and the junction held 5 bases outside the gene matches. Germline CDR1 and CDR2: LGHDT and YNNKEL (reference sequence). The CDR3 DNA follows: TGTGCCAGCAGCCTAGGACAGGGGGCCCCGCCCCAGCATTTT. This codes for CASSLGQGAPPQHF.